The entry that follows covers one T cell receptor (beta chain) sequence. Other DNA sequences in the sample encode the same CDR3. These data come from a study of blood T cell repertoires in COVID-19. Study details: Sources were T cells, B-cell-depleted T cells, or PBMCs; the material itself was cDNA or gDNA.

This CDR3 is built from 13 residues. The germline V gene encodes CDR1 SGDLS and CDR2 YYNGEE. Trimming cost V 1 base and J 3 bases, with 4 bases left between them. Cohort placement rested on clinical history that participants reported themselves. Cohort 3 donors were reported recovered after two negative PCRs, clearance, or symptom resolution. TCRdb keeps only in-frame clones here, not all; method: immunoSEQ multiplex PCR. This sample carries 450,000 or so clones, about nine tenths of them seen once, and the ten largest clones take less than 0.75%. Source material: PBMCs or T cells enriched from blood (not recorded which). This sequence originates from a young man who had recovered from COVID-19. The chain carries TRBV9 and TRBJ2-2, with unresolved D. DNA for the CDR3: TGTGCCAGCAGCGTATCGGACACCGGGGAGCTGTTTTTT. As protein: CASSVSDTGELFF.